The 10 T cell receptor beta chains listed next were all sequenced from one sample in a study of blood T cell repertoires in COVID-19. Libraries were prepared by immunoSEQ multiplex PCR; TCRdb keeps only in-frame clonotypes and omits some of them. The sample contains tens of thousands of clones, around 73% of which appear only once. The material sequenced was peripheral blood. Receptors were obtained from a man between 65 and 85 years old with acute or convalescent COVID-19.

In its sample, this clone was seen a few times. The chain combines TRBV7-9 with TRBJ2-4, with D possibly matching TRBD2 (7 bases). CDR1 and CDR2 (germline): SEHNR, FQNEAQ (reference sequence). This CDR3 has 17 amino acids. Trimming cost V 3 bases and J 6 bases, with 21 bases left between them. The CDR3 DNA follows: TGTGCCAGCAGCTTTTTCAGGGAGGGGGGACTTGGAAACATTCAGTACTTC. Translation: CASSFFREGGLGNIQYF.

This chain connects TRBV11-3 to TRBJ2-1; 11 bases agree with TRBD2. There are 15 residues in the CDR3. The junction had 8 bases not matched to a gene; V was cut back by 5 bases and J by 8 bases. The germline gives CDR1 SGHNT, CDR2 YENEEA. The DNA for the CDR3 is TGTGCCAGCAGCCTTAGCGGGGGGGCAAGGGATGAGCAGTTCTTC. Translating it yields CASSLSGGARDEQFF.

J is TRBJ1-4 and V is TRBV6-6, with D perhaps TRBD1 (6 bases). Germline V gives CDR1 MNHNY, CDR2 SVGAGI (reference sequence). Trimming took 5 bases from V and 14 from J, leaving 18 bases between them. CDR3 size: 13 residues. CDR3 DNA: TGTGCCAGCAGTCCAAGCTGGACAGCATTTCTGTTTTTT. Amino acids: CASSPSWTAFLFF.

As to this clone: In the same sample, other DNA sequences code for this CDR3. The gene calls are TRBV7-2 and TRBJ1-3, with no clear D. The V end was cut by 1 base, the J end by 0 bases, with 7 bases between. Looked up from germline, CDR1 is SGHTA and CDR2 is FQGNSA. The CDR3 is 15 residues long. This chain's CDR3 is CASSLVGGSGNTIYF. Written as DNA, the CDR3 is TGTGCCAGCAGCTTAGTAGGCGGCTCTGGAAACACCATATATTTT.

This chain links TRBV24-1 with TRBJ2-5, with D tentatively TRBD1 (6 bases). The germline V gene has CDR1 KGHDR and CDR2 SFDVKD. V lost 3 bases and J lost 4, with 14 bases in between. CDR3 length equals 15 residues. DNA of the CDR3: TGTGCCACCAGTGATGGGACAACCCTGGCAGAGACCCAGTACTTC. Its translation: CATSDGTTLAETQYF.

CDR3 protein: CASRLGQGTAFF. CDR3 in DNA: TGTGCCAGCAGGCTGGGACAGGGTACGGCTTTCTTT. V and J are TRBV12-3 or TRBV12-4 and TRBJ1-1, with 9 bases fitting TRBD1. This CDR3 region has 12 residues. The V gene end was trimmed by 6 bases and the J gene end by 11 bases; junction bases not matched to a gene: 7.

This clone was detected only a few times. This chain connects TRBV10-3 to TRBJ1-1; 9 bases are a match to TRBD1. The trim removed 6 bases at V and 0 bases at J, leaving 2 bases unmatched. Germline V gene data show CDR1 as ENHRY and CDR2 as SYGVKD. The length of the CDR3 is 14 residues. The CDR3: CAIRDRGVNTEAFF. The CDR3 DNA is TGTGCCATCAGAGACAGGGGGGTGAACACTGAAGCTTTCTTT.

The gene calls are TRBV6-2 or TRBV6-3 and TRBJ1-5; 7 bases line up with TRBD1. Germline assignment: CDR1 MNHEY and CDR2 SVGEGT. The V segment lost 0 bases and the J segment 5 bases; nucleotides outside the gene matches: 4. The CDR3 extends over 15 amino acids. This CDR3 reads CASSYSNRGHQPQHF. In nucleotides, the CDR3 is TGTGCCAGCAGTTACTCGAACAGGGGCCATCAGCCCCAGCATTTT.

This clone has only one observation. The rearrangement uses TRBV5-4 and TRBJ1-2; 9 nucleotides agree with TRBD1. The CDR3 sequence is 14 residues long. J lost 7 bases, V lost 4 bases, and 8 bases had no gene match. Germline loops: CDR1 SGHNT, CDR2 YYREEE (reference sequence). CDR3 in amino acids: CASSPPGQGIGYTF. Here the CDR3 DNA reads TGTGCCAGCAGCCCACCGGGACAGGGTATTGGCTACACCTTC.

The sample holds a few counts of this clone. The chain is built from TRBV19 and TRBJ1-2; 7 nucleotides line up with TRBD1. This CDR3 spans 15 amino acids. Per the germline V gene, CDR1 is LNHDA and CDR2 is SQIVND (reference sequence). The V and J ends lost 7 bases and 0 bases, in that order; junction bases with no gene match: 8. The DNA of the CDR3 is TGTGCCAGTACCTTGACAGGGATTACTAACTATGGCTACACCTTC. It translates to CASTLTGITNYGYTF.